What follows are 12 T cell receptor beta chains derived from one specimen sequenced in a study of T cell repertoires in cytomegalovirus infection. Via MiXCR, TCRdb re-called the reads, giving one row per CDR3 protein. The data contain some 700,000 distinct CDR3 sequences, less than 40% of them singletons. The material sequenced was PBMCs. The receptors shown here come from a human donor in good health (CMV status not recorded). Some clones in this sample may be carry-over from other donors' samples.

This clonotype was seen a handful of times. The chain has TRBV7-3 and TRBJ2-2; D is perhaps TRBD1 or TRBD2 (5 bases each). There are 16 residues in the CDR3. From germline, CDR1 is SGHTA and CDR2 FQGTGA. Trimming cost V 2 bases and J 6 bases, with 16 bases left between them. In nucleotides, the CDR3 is TGTGCCAGCAGCTTATGGTCGAGGGGAAAGGCCGGGGAGCTGTTTTTT. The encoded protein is CASSLWSRGKAGELFF.

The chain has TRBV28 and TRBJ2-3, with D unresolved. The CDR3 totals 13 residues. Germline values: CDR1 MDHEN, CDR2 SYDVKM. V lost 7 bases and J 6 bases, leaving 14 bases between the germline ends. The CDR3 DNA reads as TGTGCCAGCACCTTACCGGCTAAGGATACGCAGTATTTT. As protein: CASTLPAKDTQYF.

CDR3 residues: CASSSGGKTQYF. The DNA of the CDR3 is TGTGCCAGCAGTAGTGGGGGAAAGACCCAGTACTTC. The chain couples TRBV28 to TRBJ2-5; either TRBD1 or TRBD2 may supply D (5 bases each). The length of the CDR3 is 12 residues. Trimming pared 5 bases from V and 6 bases from J, leaving 10 bases between. Germline CDR1 is MDHEN and CDR2 is SYDVKM.

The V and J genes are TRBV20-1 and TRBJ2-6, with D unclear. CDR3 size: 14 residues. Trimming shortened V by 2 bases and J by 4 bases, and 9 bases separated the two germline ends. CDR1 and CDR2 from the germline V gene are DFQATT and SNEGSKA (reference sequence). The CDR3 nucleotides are TGCAGTGCTAGAAGGGTAGCCGGGGCCAACGTCCTGACTTTC. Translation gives CSARRVAGANVLTF.

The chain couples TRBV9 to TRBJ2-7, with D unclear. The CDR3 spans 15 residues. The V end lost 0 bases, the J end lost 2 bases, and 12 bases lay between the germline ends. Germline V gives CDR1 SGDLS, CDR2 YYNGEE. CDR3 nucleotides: TGTGCCAGCAGCGTAGGTTCTGGAGATACCTACGAGCAGTACTTC. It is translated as CASSVGSGDTYEQYF.

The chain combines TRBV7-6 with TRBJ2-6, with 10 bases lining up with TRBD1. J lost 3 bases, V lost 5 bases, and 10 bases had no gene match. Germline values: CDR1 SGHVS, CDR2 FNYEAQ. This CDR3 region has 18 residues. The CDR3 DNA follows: TGTGCCAGCAGCCTCCGGGTGACAGGGGGCAATGGGGCCAACGTCCTGACTTTC. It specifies CASSLRVTGGNGANVLTF.

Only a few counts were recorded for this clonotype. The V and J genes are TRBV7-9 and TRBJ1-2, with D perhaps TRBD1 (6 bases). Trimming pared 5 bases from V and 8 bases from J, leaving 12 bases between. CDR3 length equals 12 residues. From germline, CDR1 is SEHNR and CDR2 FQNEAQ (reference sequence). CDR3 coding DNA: TGTGCCAGCAGCCGGACAGCGGAAGGCTACACCTTC. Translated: CASSRTAEGYTF.

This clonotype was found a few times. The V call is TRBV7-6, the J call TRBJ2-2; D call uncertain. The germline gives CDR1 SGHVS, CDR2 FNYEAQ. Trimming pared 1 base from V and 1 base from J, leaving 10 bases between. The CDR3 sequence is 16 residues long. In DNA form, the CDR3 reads TGTGCCAGCAGCTTAGTGGAGCCGGTGAACACCGGGGAGCTGTTTTTT. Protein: CASSLVEPVNTGELFF.

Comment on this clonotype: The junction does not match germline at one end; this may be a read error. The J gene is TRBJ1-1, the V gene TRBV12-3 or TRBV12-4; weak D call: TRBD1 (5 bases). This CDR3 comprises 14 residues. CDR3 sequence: CSSTYGGRTTEAFF. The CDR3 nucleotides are TGTTCCAGCACCTATGGGGGGAGGACCACTGAAGCTTTCTTT.

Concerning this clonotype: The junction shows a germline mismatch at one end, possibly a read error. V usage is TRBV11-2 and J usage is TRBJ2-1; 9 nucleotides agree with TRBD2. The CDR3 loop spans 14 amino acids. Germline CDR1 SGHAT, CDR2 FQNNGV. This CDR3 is CSSSGSGRRNEQFF. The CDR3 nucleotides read TGTTCCAGCAGTGGTAGCGGGAGAAGGAATGAGCAGTTCTTC.

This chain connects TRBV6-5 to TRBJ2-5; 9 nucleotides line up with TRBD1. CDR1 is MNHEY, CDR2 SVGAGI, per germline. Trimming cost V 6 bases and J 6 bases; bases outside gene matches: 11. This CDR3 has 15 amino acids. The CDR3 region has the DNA TGTGCCAGCAGGAAGGGACAGGGTGTTGGAAAGACCCAGTACTTC. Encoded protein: CASRKGQGVGKTQYF.

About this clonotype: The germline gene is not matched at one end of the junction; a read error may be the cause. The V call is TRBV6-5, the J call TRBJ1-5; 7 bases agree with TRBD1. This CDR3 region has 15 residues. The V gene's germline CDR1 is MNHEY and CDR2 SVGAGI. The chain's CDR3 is CSSSAKQGNNQPQHF. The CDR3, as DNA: TGTTCCAGCAGTGCCAAACAGGGGAACAATCAGCCCCAGCATTTT.